Listed below are T cell receptor beta chains from one sample, sequenced in a study of tumor T cells in aggressive B-cell lymphoma. Sequencing was performed with immunoSEQ multiplex PCR; in TCRdb, only in-frame clones are kept and a portion is missing. In the table there are 8,500 to 9,500 clones, 70% to 90% of which are singletons. The sample was tumor tissue. The receptors stem from an adult with diffuse large B cell lymphoma. CDR3s include the opening cysteine and the closing phenylalanine or tryptophan. D genes are given only for firm matches. A clone size is listed for some rows: how often the clone was seen (once, few, many), or a class if it is expanded.

v_call	clone_size	j_call	d_call	cdr3_nt	cdr3_aa
TRBV11-2	-	TRBJ2-3	TRBD2	TGTGCCAGCAGTTCCAAAGCGGGGGGAGTCACAGATACGCAGTATTTT	CASSSKAGGVTDTQYF
TRBV5-4	-	TRBJ1-6	-	TGTGCCAGCAGCTGGGGGGTCCTAGGCAATTCACCCCTCCACTTT	CASSWGVLGNSPLHF
TRBV4-2	-	TRBJ2-3	TRBD2	TGTGCCAGCAGCCAAGCGCGGGGGGTCACAGATACGCAGTATTTT	CASSQARGVTDTQYF
TRBV9	-	TRBJ2-3	-	TGTGCCAGCAGCGTAGCCCCCCTCGATACGCAGTATTTT	CASSVAPLDTQYF
TRBV28	once	TRBJ2-3	-	TGTGCCAGCAGTTTAGGAACAGCGCAGTATTTT	CASSLGTAQYF
TRBV19	-	TRBJ1-6	-	TGTGCCAGTAGTATCCCAGGTTCACCCCTCCACTTT	CASSIPGSPLHF
TRBV7-2	-	TRBJ2-6	-	TGTGCCAGCAGTCGAACGACAGTATCTGGGGCCAACGTCCTGACTTTC	CASSRTTVSGANVLTF
TRBV19	-	TRBJ1-1	-	TGTGCCAGTAGTTTCTCGGGACTGTCGAACACTGAAGCTTTCTTT	CASSFSGLSNTEAFF
TRBV5-1	-	TRBJ1-6	-	TGCGCCAGCAGCGAAAGACCAGGAAATTCACCCCTCCACTTT	CASSERPGNSPLHF
TRBV6-6	-	TRBJ2-3	TRBD2	TGTGCCAGCGCGGGAGTGGGCACAGATACGCAGTATTTT	CASAGVGTDTQYF